This TCR beta chain derives from a study of CD8+ T cells in alopecia areata. Study observations and caveats: Among the 100 top clones, expanded CD8+ clones, like scalp clonality, were significantly decreased by tofacitinib. Lesional scalp, especially alopecia totalis/universalis, showed higher clonality than normal scalp. Numerous expanded lesional clones remained in scalp and blood during tofacitinib. Sequence data from scalp samples additionally include resident alphabeta T cells of normal skin.

V was shortened by 6 bases and J by 3 bases, with 15 bases between the two germline ends. This CDR3 contains 15 residues. The V gene's germline CDR1 is SNHLY and CDR2 FYNNEI. Reverse transcribed after extraction, RNA yielded cDNA as the sequencing template. The table came from immunoSEQ multiplex PCR; TCRdb's copy has only in-frame clones and leaves some out. The sample has 200,000 to 250,000 clones, under 75% seen once. Treatment of the sample: oral pan-JAK inhibitor, 5-10 mg twice daily. To note about this clone: Its antigen is currently unknown.

This sequence originates from a human donor with alopecia areata. The rearrangement links TRBV2 to TRBJ1-5; D may be TRBD1 (6 bases). This sample comprised CD4+ T cells sorted from blood, obtained at week 4, from a patient treated with tofacitinib. CDR3 bases: TGTGCCAGCAGACTTGACAGGTCCCTCAATCAGCCCCAGCATTTT. This encodes CASRLDRSLNQPQHF.